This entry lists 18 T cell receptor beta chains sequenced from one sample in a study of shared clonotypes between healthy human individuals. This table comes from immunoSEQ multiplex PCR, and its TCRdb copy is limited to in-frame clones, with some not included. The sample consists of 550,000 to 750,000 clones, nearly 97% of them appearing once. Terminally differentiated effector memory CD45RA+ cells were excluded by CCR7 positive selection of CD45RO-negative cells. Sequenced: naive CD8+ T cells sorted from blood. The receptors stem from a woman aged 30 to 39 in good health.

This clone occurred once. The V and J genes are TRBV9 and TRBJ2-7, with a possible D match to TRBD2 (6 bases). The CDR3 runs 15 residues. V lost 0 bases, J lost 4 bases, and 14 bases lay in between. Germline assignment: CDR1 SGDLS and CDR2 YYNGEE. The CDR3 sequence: CASSVAGGGVYEQYF. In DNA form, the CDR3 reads TGTGCCAGCAGCGTAGCTGGGGGAGGAGTATACGAGCAGTACTTC. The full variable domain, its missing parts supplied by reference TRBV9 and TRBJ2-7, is DSGVTQTPKHLITATGQRVTLRCSPRSGDLSVYWYQQSLDQGLQFLIQYYNGEERAKGNILERFSAQQFPDLHSELNLSSLELGDSALYFCASSVAGGGVYEQYFGPGTRLTVT.

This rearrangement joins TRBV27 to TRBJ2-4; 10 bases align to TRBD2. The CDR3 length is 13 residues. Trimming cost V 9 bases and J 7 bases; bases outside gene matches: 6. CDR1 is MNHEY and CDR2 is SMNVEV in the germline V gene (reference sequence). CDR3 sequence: CARKREGCNIQYF. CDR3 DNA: TGTGCCAGAAAGCGGGAGGGCTGTAACATTCAGTACTTC.

For the CDR3, the DNA is TGTGCCAGCAGCTTAGGTGACGGGGAGCTGTTTTTT. Protein sequence: CASSLGDGELFF. The rearrangement links TRBV7-8 to TRBJ2-2, with unresolved D. Per germline, CDR1 SGHVS and CDR2 FQNEAQ. V dropped 1 base and J dropped 7 bases, with 4 bases sitting between them. The CDR3 runs 12 residues.

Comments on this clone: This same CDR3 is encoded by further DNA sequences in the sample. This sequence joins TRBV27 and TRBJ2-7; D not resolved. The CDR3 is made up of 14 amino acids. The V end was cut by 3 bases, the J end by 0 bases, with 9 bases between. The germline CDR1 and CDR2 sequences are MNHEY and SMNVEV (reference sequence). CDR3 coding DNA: TGTGCCAGCAGTTTGTCAGCAAGCTCCTACGAGCAGTACTTC. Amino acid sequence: CASSLSASSYEQYF.

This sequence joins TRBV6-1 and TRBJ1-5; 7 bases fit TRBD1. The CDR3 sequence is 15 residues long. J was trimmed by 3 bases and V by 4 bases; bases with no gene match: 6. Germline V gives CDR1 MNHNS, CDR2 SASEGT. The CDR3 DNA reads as TGTGCCAGCAGTGCCCATGACAGGGACAATCAGCCCCAGCATTTT. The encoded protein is CASSAHDRDNQPQHF.

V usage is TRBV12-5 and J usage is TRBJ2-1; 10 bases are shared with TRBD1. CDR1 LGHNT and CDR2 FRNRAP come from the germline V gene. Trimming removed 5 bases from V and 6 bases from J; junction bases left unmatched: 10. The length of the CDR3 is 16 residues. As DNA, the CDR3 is TGTGCTAGTGGTACAGAGGACAGGGGGTATAGCAATGAGCAGTTCTTC. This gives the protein CASGTEDRGYSNEQFF. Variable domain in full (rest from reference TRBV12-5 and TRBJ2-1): DARVTQTPRHKVTEMGQEVTMRCQPILGHNTVFWYRQTMMQGLELLAYFRNRAPLDDSGMPKDRFSAEMPDATLATLKIQPSEPRDSAVYFCASGTEDRGYSNEQFFGPGTRLTVL.

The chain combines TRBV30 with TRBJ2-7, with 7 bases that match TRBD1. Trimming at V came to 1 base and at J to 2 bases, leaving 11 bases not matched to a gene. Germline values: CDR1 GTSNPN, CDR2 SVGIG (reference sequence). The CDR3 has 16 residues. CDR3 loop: CAWSAYTGTVTYEQYF. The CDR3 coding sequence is TGTGCCTGGAGTGCTTACACCGGGACAGTGACCTACGAGCAGTACTTC.

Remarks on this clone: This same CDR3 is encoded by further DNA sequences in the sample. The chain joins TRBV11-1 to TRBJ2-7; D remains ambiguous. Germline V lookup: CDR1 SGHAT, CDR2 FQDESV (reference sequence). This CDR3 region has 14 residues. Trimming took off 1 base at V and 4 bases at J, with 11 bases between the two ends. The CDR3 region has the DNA TGTGCCAGCAGCTTAGTGGGCGTCGATTACGAGCAGTACTTC. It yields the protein CASSLVGVDYEQYF.

CDR3 amino acids: CASRLSGRAYEQYF. The CDR3 region has the DNA TGTGCCAGCAGGCTTAGCGGGAGAGCCTACGAGCAGTACTTC. This rearrangement joins TRBV28 to TRBJ2-7; 9 bases fit TRBD2. CDR1 is MDHEN and CDR2 is SYDVKM in the germline V gene. The junction had 5 bases not matched to a gene; V was cut back by 6 bases and J by 2 bases. The CDR3 contains 14 residues.

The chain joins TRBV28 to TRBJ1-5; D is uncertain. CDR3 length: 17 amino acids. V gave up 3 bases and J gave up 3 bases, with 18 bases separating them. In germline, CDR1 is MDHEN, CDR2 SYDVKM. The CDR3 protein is CASSFPRTARANQPQHF. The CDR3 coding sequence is TGTGCCAGCAGTTTCCCGCGGACCGCTCGGGCCAATCAGCCCCAGCATTTT.

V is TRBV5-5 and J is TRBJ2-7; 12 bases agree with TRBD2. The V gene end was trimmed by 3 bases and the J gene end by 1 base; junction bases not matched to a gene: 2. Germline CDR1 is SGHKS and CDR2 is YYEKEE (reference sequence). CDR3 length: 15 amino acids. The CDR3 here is CASSYGLAGSYEQYF. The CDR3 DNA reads TGTGCCAGCAGCTACGGACTAGCGGGGTCCTACGAGCAGTACTTC.

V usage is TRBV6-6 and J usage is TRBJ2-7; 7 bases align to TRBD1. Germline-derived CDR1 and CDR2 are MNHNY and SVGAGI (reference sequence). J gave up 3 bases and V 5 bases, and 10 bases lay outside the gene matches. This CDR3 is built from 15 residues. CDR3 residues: CASSPPGQALYEQYF. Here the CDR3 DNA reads TGTGCCAGCAGTCCGCCAGGACAGGCGCTCTACGAGCAGTACTTC.

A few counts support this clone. The CDR3 bases are TGTGCCAGCAGCGGAATGGGATTCCCTGAAGCTTTCTTT. Protein: CASSGMGFPEAFF. V and J are TRBV9 and TRBJ1-1; D is undetermined. CDR3 length: 13 amino acids. Germline CDR1 reads SGDLS; CDR2 reads YYNGEE. V shed 3 bases and J shed 6 bases, with 12 bases lying between them.

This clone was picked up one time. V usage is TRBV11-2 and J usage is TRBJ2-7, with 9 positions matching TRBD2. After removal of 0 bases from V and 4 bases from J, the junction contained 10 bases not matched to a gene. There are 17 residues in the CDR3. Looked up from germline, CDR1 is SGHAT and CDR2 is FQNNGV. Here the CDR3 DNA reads TGTGCCAGCAGCTTAGATTCGGGGCTAGCGGGATTGTACGAGCAGTACTTC. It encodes CASSLDSGLAGLYEQYF. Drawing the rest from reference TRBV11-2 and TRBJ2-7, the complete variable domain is EAGVAQSPRYKIIEKRQSVAFWCNPISGHATLYWYQQILGQGPKLLIQFQNNGVVDDSQLPKDRFSAERLKGVDSTLKIQPAKLEDSAVYLCASSLDSGLAGLYEQYFGPGTRLTVT.

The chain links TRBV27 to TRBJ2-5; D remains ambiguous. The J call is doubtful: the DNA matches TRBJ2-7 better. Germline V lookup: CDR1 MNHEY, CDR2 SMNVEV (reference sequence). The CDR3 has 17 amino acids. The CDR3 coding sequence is TGTGCCAGCAGCTTCCAGAATCCAACGGAGTCCTCCTACGAGCAGTACTTC. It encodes CASSFQNPTESSYEQYF.

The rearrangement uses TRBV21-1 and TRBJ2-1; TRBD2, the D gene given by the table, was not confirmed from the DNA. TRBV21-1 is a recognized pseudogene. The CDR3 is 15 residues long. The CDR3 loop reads CASSGGTSGDNEQFF. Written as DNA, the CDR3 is TGTGCCAGCAGCGGAGGGACTAGCGGGGACAATGAGCAGTTCTTC.

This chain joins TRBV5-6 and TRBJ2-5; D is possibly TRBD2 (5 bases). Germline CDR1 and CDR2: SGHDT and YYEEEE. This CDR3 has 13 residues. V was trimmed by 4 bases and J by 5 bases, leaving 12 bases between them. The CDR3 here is CASSLGVAETQYF. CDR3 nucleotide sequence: TGTGCCAGCAGCCTGGGAGTAGCGGAGACCCAGTACTTC.

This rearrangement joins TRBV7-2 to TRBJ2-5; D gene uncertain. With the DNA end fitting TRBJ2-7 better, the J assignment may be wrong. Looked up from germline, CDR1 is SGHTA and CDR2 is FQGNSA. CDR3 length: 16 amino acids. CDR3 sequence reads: CASSFEMRTLSYEQYF. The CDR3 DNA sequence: TGTGCCAGCAGCTTTGAGATGCGGACCTTGTCCTACGAGCAGTACTTC.